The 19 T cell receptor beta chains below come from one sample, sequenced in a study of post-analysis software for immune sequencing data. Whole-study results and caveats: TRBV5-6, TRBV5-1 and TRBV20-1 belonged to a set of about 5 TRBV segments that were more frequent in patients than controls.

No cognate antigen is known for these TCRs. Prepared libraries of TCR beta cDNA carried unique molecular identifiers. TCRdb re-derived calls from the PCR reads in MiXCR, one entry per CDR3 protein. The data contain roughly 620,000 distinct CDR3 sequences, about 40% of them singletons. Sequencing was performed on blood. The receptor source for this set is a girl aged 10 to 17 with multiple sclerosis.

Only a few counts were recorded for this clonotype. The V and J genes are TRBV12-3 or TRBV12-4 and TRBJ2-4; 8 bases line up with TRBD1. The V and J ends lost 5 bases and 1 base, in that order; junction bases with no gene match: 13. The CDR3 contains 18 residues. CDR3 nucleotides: TGTGCCAGCAGTCTTTTCCAGGGGGCTGGGGTGGCCAAAAACATTCAGTACTTC. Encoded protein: CASSLFQGAGVAKNIQYF.

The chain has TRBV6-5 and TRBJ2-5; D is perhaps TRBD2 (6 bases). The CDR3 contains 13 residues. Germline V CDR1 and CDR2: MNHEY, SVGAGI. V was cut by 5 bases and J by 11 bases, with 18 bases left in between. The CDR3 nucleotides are TGTGCCAGCAGTCCCTGGGCGGGGAAGGAGCAGTACTTC. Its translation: CASSPWAGKEQYF.

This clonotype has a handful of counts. Here the CDR3 reads CASSQMENTEAFF. In DNA form, the CDR3 reads TGTGCCAGCAGCCAAATGGAGAACACTGAAGCTTTCTTT. V is TRBV3-1 and J is TRBJ1-1; D ambiguous. V was shortened by 2 bases and J by 1 base, with 5 bases between the two germline ends. The CDR3 spans 13 residues. CDR1 is LGHDT, CDR2 YNNKEL, per germline (reference sequence).

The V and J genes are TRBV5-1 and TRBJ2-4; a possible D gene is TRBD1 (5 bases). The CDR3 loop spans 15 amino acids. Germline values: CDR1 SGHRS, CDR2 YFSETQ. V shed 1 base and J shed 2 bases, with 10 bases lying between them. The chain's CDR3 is CASSLSQGSKNIQYF. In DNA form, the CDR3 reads TGCGCCAGCAGCTTGTCCCAGGGCTCCAAAAACATTCAGTACTTC.

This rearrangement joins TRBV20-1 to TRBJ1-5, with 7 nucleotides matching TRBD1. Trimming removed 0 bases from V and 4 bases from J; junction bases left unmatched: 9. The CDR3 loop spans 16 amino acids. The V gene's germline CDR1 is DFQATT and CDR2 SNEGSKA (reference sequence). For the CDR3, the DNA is TGCAGTGCTAGAGATCGTGAGGGGGCAAGAAATCAGCCCCAGCATTTT. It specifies CSARDREGARNQPQHF.

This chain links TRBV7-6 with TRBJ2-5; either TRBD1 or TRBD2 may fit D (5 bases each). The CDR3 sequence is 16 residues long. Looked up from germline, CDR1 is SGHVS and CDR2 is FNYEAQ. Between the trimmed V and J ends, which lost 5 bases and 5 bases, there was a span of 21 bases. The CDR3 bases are TGTGCCAGCAGCCCTCCACCGGGGCGCCCGGGGGAGACCCAGTACTTC. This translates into CASSPPPGRPGETQYF.

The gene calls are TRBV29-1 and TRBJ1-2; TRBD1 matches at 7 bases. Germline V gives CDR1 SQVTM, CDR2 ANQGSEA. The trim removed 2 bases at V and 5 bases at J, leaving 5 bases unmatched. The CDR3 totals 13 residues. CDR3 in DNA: TGCAGCGTTGAATCGACAGGGAGGTATGGCTACACCTTC. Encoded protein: CSVESTGRYGYTF.

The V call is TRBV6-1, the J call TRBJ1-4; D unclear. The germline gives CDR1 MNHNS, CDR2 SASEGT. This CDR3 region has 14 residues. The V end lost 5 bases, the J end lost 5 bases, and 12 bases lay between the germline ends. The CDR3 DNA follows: TGTGCCAGCAGTAAGACACAGCTCAATGAAAAACTGTTTTTT. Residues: CASSKTQLNEKLFF.

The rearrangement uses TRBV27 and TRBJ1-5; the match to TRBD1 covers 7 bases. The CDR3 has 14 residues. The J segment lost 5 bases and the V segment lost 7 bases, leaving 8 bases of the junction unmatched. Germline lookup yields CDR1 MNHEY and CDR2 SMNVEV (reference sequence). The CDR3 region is CASKTQGRDQPQHF. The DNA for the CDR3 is TGTGCCAGCAAGACACAGGGGCGGGATCAGCCCCAGCATTTT.

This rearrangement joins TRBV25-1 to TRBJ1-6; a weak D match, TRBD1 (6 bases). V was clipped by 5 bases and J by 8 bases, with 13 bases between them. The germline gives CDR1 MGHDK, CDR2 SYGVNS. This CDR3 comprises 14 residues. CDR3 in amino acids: CASSHRANYSPLHF. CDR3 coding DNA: TGTGCCAGCAGTCACAGGGCCAACTATTCACCCCTCCACTTT.

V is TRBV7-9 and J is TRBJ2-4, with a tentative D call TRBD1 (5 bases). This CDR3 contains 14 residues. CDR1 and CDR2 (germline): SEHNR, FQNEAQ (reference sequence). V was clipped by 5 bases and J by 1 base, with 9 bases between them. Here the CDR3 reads CASSEGAAKNIQYF. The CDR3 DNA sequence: TGTGCCAGCAGCGAAGGGGCGGCCAAAAACATTCAGTACTTC.

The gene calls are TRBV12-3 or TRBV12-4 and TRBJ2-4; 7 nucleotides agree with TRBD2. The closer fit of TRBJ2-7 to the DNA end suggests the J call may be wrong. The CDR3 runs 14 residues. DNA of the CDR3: TGTGCCAGCAGCCGTCCTAGCGGAACCTACGAGCAGTACTTC. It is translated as CASSRPSGTYEQYF.

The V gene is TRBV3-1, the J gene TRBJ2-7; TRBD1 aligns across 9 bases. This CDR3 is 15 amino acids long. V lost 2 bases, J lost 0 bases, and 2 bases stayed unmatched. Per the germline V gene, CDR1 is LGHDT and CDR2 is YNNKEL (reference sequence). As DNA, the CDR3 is TGTGCCAGCAGCCAACTGGACAGGGGCTCCTACGAGCAGTACTTC. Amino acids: CASSQLDRGSYEQYF.

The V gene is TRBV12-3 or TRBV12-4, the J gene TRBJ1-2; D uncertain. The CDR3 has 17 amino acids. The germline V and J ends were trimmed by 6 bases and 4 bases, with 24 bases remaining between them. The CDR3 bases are TGTGCCAGCAGCTCCGGCCCGGATAATTCGGTCCGCTATGGCTACACCTTC. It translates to CASSSGPDNSVRYGYTF.

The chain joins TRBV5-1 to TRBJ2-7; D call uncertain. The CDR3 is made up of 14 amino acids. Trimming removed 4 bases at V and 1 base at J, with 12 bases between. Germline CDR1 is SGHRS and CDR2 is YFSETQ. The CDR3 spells CASSQKVGSYEQYF. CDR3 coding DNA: TGCGCCAGCAGCCAAAAGGTCGGATCCTACGAGCAGTACTTC.

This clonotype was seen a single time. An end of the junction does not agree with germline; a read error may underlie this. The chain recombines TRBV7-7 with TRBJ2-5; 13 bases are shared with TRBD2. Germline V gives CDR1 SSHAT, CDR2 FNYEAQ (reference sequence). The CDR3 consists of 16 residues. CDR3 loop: CASSPGTSGIRETQYF. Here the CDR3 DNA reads TGTGCTAGCAGCCCCGGGACTAGCGGGATTAGAGAGACCCAGTACTTC.

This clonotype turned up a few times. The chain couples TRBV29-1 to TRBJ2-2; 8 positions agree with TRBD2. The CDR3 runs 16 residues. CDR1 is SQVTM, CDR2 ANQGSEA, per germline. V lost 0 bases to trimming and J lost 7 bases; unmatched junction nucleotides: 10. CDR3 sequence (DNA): TGCAGCGTTGAAGATGGCCTTCGGGGGGGACACGGGGAGCTGTTTTTT. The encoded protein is CSVEDGLRGGHGELFF.

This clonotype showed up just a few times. As DNA, the CDR3 is TGTGCCAGCAGCCCCGGGTTCTCAGCTAACTATGGCTACACCTTC. Amino acid sequence: CASSPGFSANYGYTF. This chain joins TRBV5-5 and TRBJ1-2, with D uncertain. CDR3 length: 15 residues. Trimming shortened V by 4 bases and J by 0 bases, and 13 bases separated the two germline ends. Germline V gene sequence: CDR1 SGHKS, CDR2 YYEKEE (reference sequence).

CDR3 in amino acids: CASSLAGGRSSYNEQFF. Here the CDR3 DNA reads TGTGCCAGCAGCCTGGCGGGCGGGAGGAGCTCCTACAATGAGCAGTTCTTC. The chain has TRBV28 and TRBJ2-1; 8 bases map to TRBD2. The ends lost 6 bases at V and 0 bases at J; junction bases unmatched: 10. Germline lookup yields CDR1 MDHEN and CDR2 SYDVKM. The CDR3 length is 17 residues. Full variable domain (missing parts from reference TRBV28 and TRBJ2-1): DVKVTQSSRYLVKRTGEKVFLECVQDMDHENMFWYRQDPGLGLRLIYFSYDVKMKEKGDIPEGYSVSREKKERFSLILESASTNQTSMYLCASSLAGGRSSYNEQFFGPGTRLTVL.